These 30 T cell receptor beta chains originate from one sample sequenced in a study of cytomegalovirus exposure and HLA in healthy donors (dated by TCRdb to between 2016 and 2019). The library was produced with the immunoSEQ multiplex PCR assay. TCRdb limited this immuneACCESS table to in-frame rearrangements with V and J called. A share of clones is missing; checked studies link under half to unresolved V genes, and the rest is unexplained. The sample table contains a few hundred thousand clones; only one count was recorded for roughly 87% of them. The ten largest clones represent more than 10% of the sample. The sequenced sample was PBMCs. These receptors all come from a man younger than 35 in good health and CMV-seropositive.

The chain uses TRBV6-4 and TRBJ2-7; no reliable D call. CDR3 length: 9 amino acids. V lost 6 bases, J lost 6 bases, and 3 bases lay in between. Germline assignment: CDR1 MRHNA and CDR2 SNTAGT. The CDR3 region has the DNA TGTGCCAGCAGGGTCGAGCAGTACTTC. Its protein product is CASRVEQYF.

The DNA for the CDR3 is TGTGCCAGCACGGATGACCACGAGCAGTACTTC. The encoded protein is CASTDDHEQYF. The gene calls are TRBV6-1 and TRBJ2-7; the D is unclear. V lost 7 bases, J lost 5 bases, and 9 bases lay in between. Germline CDR1 and CDR2: MNHNS and SASEGT. This CDR3 region has 11 residues.

The genes are TRBV15 and TRBJ1-1; D gene ambiguous. Germline V CDR1 and CDR2: LNHNV, YYDKDF (reference sequence). The ends were cut back, 4 bases at V and 1 base at J, with 7 bases in the middle. There are 13 residues in the CDR3. The DNA of the CDR3 is TGTGCCACCAGCACTGCGGGGAACACTGAAGCTTTCTTT. Translating it yields CATSTAGNTEAFF.

The gene calls are TRBV9 and TRBJ1-4; 7 nucleotides agree with TRBD1. This CDR3 is built from 15 residues. J was trimmed by 6 bases and V by 4 bases; bases with no gene match: 9. Germline V CDR1 and CDR2: SGDLS, YYNGEE. CDR3 amino acids: CASSLNPGTDEKLFF. The CDR3 nucleotides are TGTGCCAGCAGCTTGAACCCCGGGACAGATGAAAAACTGTTTTTT.

The chain is built from TRBV13 and TRBJ1-1; TRBD1 might be the D (6 bases). The CDR3 runs to 18 residues. The V gene lost 0 bases and the J gene lost 0 bases, with 17 bases spanning the gap. Germline V gene lookup returns CDR1 PRHDT and CDR2 FYEKMQ (reference sequence). As DNA, the CDR3 is TGTGCCAGCAGCTTAGGAGTGACAGGCCCCCACATGAACACTGAAGCTTTCTTT. Translation gives CASSLGVTGPHMNTEAFF. The full variable domain, with the rest looked up from reference TRBV13 and TRBJ1-1, is AAGVIQSPRHLIKEKRETATLKCYPIPRHDTVYWYQQGPGQDPQFLISFYEKMQSDKGSIPDRFSAQQFSDYHSELNMSSLELGDSALYFCASSLGVTGPHMNTEAFFGQGTRLTVV.

The V and J genes are TRBV2 and TRBJ1-5, with D tentatively TRBD1 (6 bases). V was pared by 2 bases and J by 1 base, with 6 bases between. The germline gives CDR1 SNHLY, CDR2 FYNNEI. The CDR3 has 14 residues. The CDR3 spells CASSEQGSNQPQHF. The CDR3 DNA is TGTGCCAGCAGTGAACAGGGGAGCAATCAGCCCCAGCATTTT.

V gene TRBV7-9 combines with J gene TRBJ1-2, with D hard to call. This CDR3 comprises 14 residues. With 1 base removed from V and 4 bases from J, the gap between germline ends came to 10 bases. Per the germline V gene, CDR1 is SEHNR and CDR2 is FQNEAQ (reference sequence). CDR3: CASSLGLDAYGYTF. CDR3 in DNA: TGTGCCAGCAGCTTAGGGCTCGACGCCTATGGCTACACCTTC.

DNA for the CDR3: TGTGCCTGGAGTGACGAAACAGGATCCAAAAACATTCAGTACTTC. It encodes CAWSDETGSKNIQYF. This chain joins TRBV30 and TRBJ2-4; TRBD1 might be the D (5 bases). Trimming left V 1 base short and J 2 bases short, with 12 bases between. Germline V gene data show CDR1 as GTSNPN and CDR2 as SVGIG (reference sequence). The CDR3 covers 15 residues.

The CDR3 bases are TGTGCCACCAGCGGCGGACTAGCGGGAGCTAAGCAGTACTTC. This sequence encodes CATSGGLAGAKQYF. The chain links TRBV15 to TRBJ2-7, with 13 bases fitting TRBD2. In germline, CDR1 is LNHNV, CDR2 YYDKDF (reference sequence). Unmatched junction bases numbered 6, after V lost 5 bases and J lost 8 bases. The CDR3 is made up of 14 amino acids.

This sequence joins TRBV30 and TRBJ2-2, with D perhaps matching TRBD2 (6 bases). From germline, CDR1 is GTSNPN and CDR2 SVGIG (reference sequence). Trimming removed 3 bases at V and 1 base at J, with 6 bases between. This CDR3 region has 13 residues. In nucleotides, the CDR3 is TGTGCCTGGAGAGCGGGGAACACCGGGGAGCTGTTTTTT. Protein sequence: CAWRAGNTGELFF.

CDR3 coding DNA: TGTGCCAGCAGTCGACAGGGGCAAGCCTATGGCTACACCTTC. Its translation: CASSRQGQAYGYTF. The genes are TRBV28 and TRBJ1-2; 8 nucleotides line up with TRBD1. This CDR3 comprises 14 residues. From germline, CDR1 is MDHEN and CDR2 SYDVKM. Trimming cost V 5 bases and J 4 bases; bases outside gene matches: 6.

This clone appeared once. V and J are TRBV27 and TRBJ2-3; 9 bases are shared with TRBD2. The germline gives CDR1 MNHEY, CDR2 SMNVEV (reference sequence). Trimming took 5 bases from V and 4 from J; bases not matched to a gene: 13. This CDR3 spans 17 amino acids. In DNA form, the CDR3 reads TGTGCCAGCAGTGAACTAGCGGGTAAAGCAAGGCCAGATACGCAGTATTTT. This codes for CASSELAGKARPDTQYF.

Only one count was recorded for this clone. J is TRBJ2-5 and V is TRBV5-1; D not certain. CDR1 is SGHRS and CDR2 is YFSETQ in the germline V gene. With 0 bases removed from V and 5 bases from J, the gap between germline ends came to 14 bases. This CDR3 contains 15 residues. The CDR3 DNA is TGCGCCAGCAGCTTGGAAGGTTGGGGTCAGGAGACCCAGTACTTC. Its protein product is CASSLEGWGQETQYF.

V and J are TRBV30 and TRBJ2-1; 7 positions match TRBD1. V trimming: 4 bases; J trimming: 7 bases; junction bases outside the gene matches: 7. CDR1 is GTSNPN and CDR2 is SVGIG in the germline V gene (reference sequence). The CDR3 covers 13 residues. The CDR3 DNA reads TGTGCCTGGACCCCTGGGACAGCTAATGAGCAGTTCTTC. It translates to CAWTPGTANEQFF. Based on the CDR3 plus reference TRBV30 and TRBJ2-1, the full variable domain is SQTIHQWPATLVQPVGSPLSLECTVEGTSNPNLYWYRQAAGRGLQLLFYSVGIGQISSEVPQNLSASRPQDRQFILSSKKLLLSDSGFYLCAWTPGTANEQFFGPGTRLTVL.

This rearrangement joins TRBV15 to TRBJ2-7; no clear D. The CDR3 runs to 12 residues. Germline V lookup: CDR1 LNHNV, CDR2 YYDKDF (reference sequence). The ends were cut back, 9 bases at V and 6 bases at J, with 15 bases in the middle. The CDR3 nucleotides are TGTGCCACGATGGGCACGACGGGCGAGCAGTACTTC. Protein: CATMGTTGEQYF.

J is TRBJ1-2 and V is TRBV28; TRBD1 matches at 7 bases. The CDR3 has 16 residues. V shed 6 bases and J 2 bases; nucleotides not matched to a gene: 12. CDR1 and CDR2 (germline): MDHEN, SYDVKM. The CDR3 nucleotides are TGTGCCAGCAGCTTGCGGTTGGGACAGCTAAACTATGGCTACACCTTC. This gives the protein CASSLRLGQLNYGYTF.

This sequence joins TRBV4-2 and TRBJ2-1, with 10 bases fitting TRBD2. V was pared by 1 base and J by 8 bases, with 8 bases of the junction left unmatched. The CDR3 covers 16 residues. Germline V gene data show CDR1 as LGHNA and CDR2 as YNFKEQ. CDR3 in amino acids: CASSQGRLAGDDEQFF. CDR3 coding DNA: TGTGCCAGCAGCCAAGGGCGGCTAGCGGGGGACGATGAGCAGTTCTTC.

The chain carries TRBV18 and TRBJ2-2; perhaps TRBD2 as D (6 bases). This CDR3 is 17 amino acids long. Trimming removed 3 bases at V and 3 bases at J, with 17 bases between. Germline values: CDR1 KGHSH, CDR2 LQKENI. The CDR3 is CASSPVRDGSYTGELFF. CDR3 nucleotides: TGTGCCAGCTCACCCGTACGAGACGGGAGCTACACCGGGGAGCTGTTTTTT.

The rearrangement joins TRBV5-4 to TRBJ1-4; D is perhaps TRBD1 (6 bases). The germline V gene encodes CDR1 SGHNT and CDR2 YYREEE (reference sequence). This CDR3 comprises 14 residues. V lost 0 bases, J lost 7 bases, and 10 bases lay in between. CDR3 in DNA: TGTGCCAGCAGCTTGGGAGGGGGTCGTGAAAAACTGTTTTTT. This encodes CASSLGGGREKLFF.

The V call is TRBV10-3, the J call TRBJ2-7, with 12 bases matching TRBD2. V lost 8 bases to trimming and J lost 4 bases; unmatched junction nucleotides: 9. The CDR3 has 15 residues. Germline CDR1 reads ENHRY; CDR2 reads SYGVKD. CDR3 region: CAIRGGLAGSYEQYF. CDR3 bases: TGTGCCATCCGCGGTGGACTAGCGGGGTCTTACGAGCAGTACTTC.

The chain is built from TRBV27 and TRBJ1-2; 9 bases match TRBD1. After removal of 0 bases from V and 5 bases from J, the junction contained 7 bases not matched to a gene. CDR1 and CDR2 (germline): MNHEY, SMNVEV (reference sequence). The CDR3 loop spans 16 amino acids. As DNA, the CDR3 is TGTGCCAGCAGTTTATCAGAGCCGGGACAGGGTTATGGCTACACCTTC. Its protein product is CASSLSEPGQGYGYTF.

The genes are TRBV7-9 and TRBJ2-7; D possibly corresponds to TRBD2 (6 bases). The CDR3 length is 14 residues. Germline lookup yields CDR1 SEHNR and CDR2 FQNEAQ (reference sequence). V was pared by 8 bases and J by 2 bases, with 16 bases between. The chain's CDR3 is CASCRGTGPYEQYF. The CDR3 DNA sequence: TGTGCCAGCTGCCGCGGGACCGGACCCTACGAGCAGTACTTC.

In this sample, this clone turned up once. DNA of the CDR3: TGTGCCAGCAGCCCTGGGACTAGCTTGTCCGGGGAGCTGTTTTTT. Protein: CASSPGTSLSGELFF. The chain has TRBV5-4 and TRBJ2-2; 9 nucleotides match TRBD2. Germline trimming cut 4 bases from V and 6 bases from J; bases unmatched to any gene: 7. Germline V gene data show CDR1 as SGHNT and CDR2 as YYREEE (reference sequence). This CDR3 has 15 amino acids.

The chain uses TRBV30 and TRBJ2-1; no clear D gene. The V end was cut by 6 bases, the J end by 9 bases, with 15 bases between. The length of the CDR3 is 12 residues. Germline CDR1 is GTSNPN and CDR2 is SVGIG (reference sequence). CDR3 sequence (DNA): TGTGCCTGCCCGTCCGGGCCAAGTGAGCAGTTCTTC. Translation: CACPSGPSEQFF.

The chain combines TRBV15 with TRBJ2-2, with D hard to call. The CDR3 is 14 residues long. V lost 8 bases to trimming and J lost 7 bases, with 17 bases between them. CDR1 and CDR2 (germline): LNHNV, YYDKDF (reference sequence). CDR3 in DNA: TGTGCCACCGACGAGATGGGTGGCAGCGGGGAGCTGTTTTTT. Translation gives CATDEMGGSGELFF.

The chain recombines TRBV2 with TRBJ1-1, with D maybe TRBD1 (6 bases). V gave up 6 bases and J gave up 4 bases, with 12 bases separating them. This CDR3 is built from 13 residues. Germline V lookup: CDR1 SNHLY, CDR2 FYNNEI. The CDR3 reads CASRWTEFTEAFF. Here the CDR3 DNA reads TGTGCCAGCAGATGGACAGAGTTCACTGAAGCTTTCTTT.

This chain connects TRBV27 to TRBJ2-1, with D perhaps TRBD2 (6 bases). The CDR3 totals 15 residues. With 6 bases removed from V and 0 bases from J, the gap between germline ends came to 12 bases. CDR1 is MNHEY, CDR2 SMNVEV, per germline (reference sequence). CDR3: CASSYPGSSYNEQFF. CDR3 DNA sequence: TGTGCCAGCAGCTACCCCGGGAGCTCCTACAATGAGCAGTTCTTC.

The chain employs TRBV5-1 and TRBJ2-1; D is possibly TRBD2 (6 bases). Per the germline V gene, CDR1 is SGHRS and CDR2 is YFSETQ. The CDR3 runs to 16 residues. With 5 bases removed from V and 1 base from J, the gap between germline ends came to 16 bases. DNA of the CDR3: TGCGCCAGCAGACCCGGAGGGTTACGGTCCTACAATGAGCAGTTCTTC. It specifies CASRPGGLRSYNEQFF.

This sequence joins TRBV28 and TRBJ1-1; 7 bases are a match to TRBD1. The CDR3 is 12 residues long. Germline loops: CDR1 MDHEN, CDR2 SYDVKM. V shed 8 bases, J shed 6 bases, and the junction held 6 bases outside the gene matches. The CDR3 DNA follows: TGTGCCAGCGGGATACAGGGGCCTGAAGCTTTCTTT. This encodes CASGIQGPEAFF.

In regard to this clone: At one of its ends the junction is not consistent with the germline gene, which may arise from a read error. V and J are TRBV19 and TRBJ2-3, with 9 bases that match TRBD2. Germline CDR1 LNHDA, CDR2 SQIVND (reference sequence). The CDR3 contains 16 residues. Here the CDR3 reads CASSKWSAGGTDTQYF. CDR3 DNA sequence: TGTGCCAGCAGTAAATGGTCAGCGGGGGGAACAGATACGCAGTATTTT.